This T cell receptor beta chain was recorded in a study of cytomegalovirus exposure and HLA in healthy donors. Study-wide points: Per published accounts, TCR beta sequences correctly predicted the HLA-A and HLA-B alleles of most subjects. Some TCR beta chains (over 150 of them) were listed as cytomegalovirus-associated. TCR beta sequences numbering 15,000 to 20,000 were associated with HLA alleles at 0.05 false discovery rate in a later analysis.

Concerning this clone itself: The antigen remains unidentified.

A multiplex PCR was run with 60 Vbeta primers and 13 Jbeta primers. Data came from immunoSEQ multiplex PCR; TCRdb stores just in-frame clones and leaves some out. This table holds around 150,000 clones, 64% found once. Germline loops: CDR1 SGHAT, CDR2 FQNNGV. Trimming cost V 4 bases and J 0 bases; bases outside gene matches: 6. This CDR3 is built from 16 residues. V is TRBV11-2 and J is TRBJ1-3, with 7 bases fitting TRBD1. The source is a woman in her 30s in good health and CMV-seropositive. The sequenced material came from PBMCs. The CDR3, as DNA: TGTGCCAGCAGCTGGAGGACAGGCCACTCTGGAAACACCATATATTTT. Protein: CASSWRTGHSGNTIYF.